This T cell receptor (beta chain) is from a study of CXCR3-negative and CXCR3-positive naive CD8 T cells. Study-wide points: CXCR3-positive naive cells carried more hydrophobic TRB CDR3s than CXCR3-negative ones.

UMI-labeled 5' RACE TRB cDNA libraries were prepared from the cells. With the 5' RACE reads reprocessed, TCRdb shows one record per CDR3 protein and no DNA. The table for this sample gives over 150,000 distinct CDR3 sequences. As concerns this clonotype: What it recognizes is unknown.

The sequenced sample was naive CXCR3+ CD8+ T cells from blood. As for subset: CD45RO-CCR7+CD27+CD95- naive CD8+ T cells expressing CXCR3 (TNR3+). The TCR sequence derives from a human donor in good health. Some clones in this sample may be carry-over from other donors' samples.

The CDR3 sequence is CASSPVSSARTDTQYF. The chain couples TRBV18 to TRBJ2-3. This CDR3 is 16 amino acids long. Germline loops: CDR1 KGHSH, CDR2 LQKENI.